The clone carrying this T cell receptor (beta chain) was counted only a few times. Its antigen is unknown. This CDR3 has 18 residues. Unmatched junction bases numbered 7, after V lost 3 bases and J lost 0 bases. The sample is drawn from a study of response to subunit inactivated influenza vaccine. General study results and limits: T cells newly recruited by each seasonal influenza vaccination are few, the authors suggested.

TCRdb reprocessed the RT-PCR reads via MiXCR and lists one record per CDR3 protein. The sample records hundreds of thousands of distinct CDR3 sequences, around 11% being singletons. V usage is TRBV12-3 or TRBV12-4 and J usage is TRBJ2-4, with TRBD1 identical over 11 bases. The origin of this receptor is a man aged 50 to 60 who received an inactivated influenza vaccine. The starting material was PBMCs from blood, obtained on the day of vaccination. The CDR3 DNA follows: TGTGCCAGCAGTTTTGGGACAGGGGGTACTATAGCCAAAAACATTCAGTACTTC. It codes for CASSFGTGGTIAKNIQYF.